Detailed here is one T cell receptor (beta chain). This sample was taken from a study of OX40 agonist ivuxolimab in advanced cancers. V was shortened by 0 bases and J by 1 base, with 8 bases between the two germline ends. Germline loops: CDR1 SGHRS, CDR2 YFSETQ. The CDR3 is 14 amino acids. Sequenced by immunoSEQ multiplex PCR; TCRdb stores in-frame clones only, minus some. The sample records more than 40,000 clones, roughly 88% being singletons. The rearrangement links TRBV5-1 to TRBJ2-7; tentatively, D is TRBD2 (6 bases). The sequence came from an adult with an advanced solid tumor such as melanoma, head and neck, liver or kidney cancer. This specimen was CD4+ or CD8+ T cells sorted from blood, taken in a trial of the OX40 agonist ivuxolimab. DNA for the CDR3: TGCGCCAGCAGCTTGGGACTAGAATCCTACGAGCAGTACTTC. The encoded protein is CASSLGLESYEQYF.